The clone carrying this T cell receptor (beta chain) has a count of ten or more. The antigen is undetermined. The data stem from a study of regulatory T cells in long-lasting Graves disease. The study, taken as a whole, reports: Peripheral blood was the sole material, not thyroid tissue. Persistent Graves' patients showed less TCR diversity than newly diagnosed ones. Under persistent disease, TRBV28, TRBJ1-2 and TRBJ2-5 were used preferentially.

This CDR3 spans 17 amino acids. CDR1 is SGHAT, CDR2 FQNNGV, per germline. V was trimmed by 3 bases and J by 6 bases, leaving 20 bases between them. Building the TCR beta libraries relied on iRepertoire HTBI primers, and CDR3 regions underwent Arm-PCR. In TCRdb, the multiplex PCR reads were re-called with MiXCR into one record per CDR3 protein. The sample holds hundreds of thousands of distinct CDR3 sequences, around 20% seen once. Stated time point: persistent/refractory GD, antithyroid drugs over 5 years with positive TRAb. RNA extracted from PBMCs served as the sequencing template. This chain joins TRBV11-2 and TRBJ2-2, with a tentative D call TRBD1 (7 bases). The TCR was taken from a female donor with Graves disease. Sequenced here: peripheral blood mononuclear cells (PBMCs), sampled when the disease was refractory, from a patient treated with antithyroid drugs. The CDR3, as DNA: TGTGCCAGCAGCTTTAGGACAGGAGGGGGTAACGCCGGGGAGCTGTTTTTT. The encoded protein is CASSFRTGGGNAGELFF.